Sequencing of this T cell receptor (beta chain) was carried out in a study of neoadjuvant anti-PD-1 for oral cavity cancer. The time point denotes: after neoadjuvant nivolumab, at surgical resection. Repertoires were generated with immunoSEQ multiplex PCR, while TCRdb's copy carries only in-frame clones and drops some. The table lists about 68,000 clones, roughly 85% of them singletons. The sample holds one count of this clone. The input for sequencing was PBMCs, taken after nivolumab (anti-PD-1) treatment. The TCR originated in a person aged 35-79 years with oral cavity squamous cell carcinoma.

The CDR3 is CASSTQANTWNTEAFF. As DNA, the CDR3 is TGTGCCAGTAGTACGCAGGCCAATACTTGGAACACTGAAGCTTTCTTT. The J gene is TRBJ1-1, the V gene TRBV19; D not certain. The CDR3 runs to 16 residues. The germline CDR1 and CDR2 sequences are LNHDA and SQIVND (reference sequence). Trimming stripped 4 bases from V and 1 base from J, with 16 bases between.